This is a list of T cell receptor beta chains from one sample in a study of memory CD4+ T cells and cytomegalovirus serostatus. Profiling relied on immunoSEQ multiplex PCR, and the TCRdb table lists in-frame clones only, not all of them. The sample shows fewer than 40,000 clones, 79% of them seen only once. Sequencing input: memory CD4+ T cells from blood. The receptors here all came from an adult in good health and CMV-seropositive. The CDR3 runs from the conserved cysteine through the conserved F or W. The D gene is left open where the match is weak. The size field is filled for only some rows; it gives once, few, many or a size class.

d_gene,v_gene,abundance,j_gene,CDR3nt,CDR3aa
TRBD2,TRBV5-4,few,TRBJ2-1,TGTGCCAGCAGCTTGCGACTAGCGAACGAGCAGTTCTTC,CASSLRLANEQFF
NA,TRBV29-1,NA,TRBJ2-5,TGCAGCGTTGACCCCGGGGCTCTAGGGACCCAGTACTTC,CSVDPGALGTQYF
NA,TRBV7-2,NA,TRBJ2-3,TGTGCCAGCAGCCTAGCGATTACGGATACGCAGTATTTT,CASSLAITDTQYF
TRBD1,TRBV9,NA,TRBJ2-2,TGTGCCAGCAGCGTAGAGACAGGGGGTAACACCGGGGAGCTGTTTTTT,CASSVETGGNTGELFF
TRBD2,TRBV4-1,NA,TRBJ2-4,TGCGCCAGCAGCCTTACTAGCGGGGGAAACATTCAGTACTTC,CASSLTSGGNIQYF
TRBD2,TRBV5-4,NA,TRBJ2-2,TGTGCCAGCAGCCCGCCGGGACTAGCGACCGGGGAGCTGTTTTTT,CASSPPGLATGELFF
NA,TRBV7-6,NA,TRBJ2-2,TGTGCCAGCAGCTTTTCCGTGGGAACGAACACCGGGGAGCTGTTTTTT,CASSFSVGTNTGELFF
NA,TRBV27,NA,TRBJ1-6,TGTGCCAGCAGTTTCTCAGGACAGAATTCACCCCTCCACTTT,CASSFSGQNSPLHF
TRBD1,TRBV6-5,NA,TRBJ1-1,TGTGCCAGCAGTCCCCGGGACAGGGGGAACACTGAAGCTTTCTTT,CASSPRDRGNTEAFF
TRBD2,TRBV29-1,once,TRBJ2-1,TGCAGCGTTGAAGATTCAGGACTAGGGAATGAGCAGTTCTTC,CSVEDSGLGNEQFF
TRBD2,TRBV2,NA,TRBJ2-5,TGTGCCAGCAGTGATGCAGCGGGGGTTAGGGGAGAGACCCAGTACTTC,CASSDAAGVRGETQYF
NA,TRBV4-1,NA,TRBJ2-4,TGCGCCAGCAGCGACTGGGGATCGAAAAACATTCAGTACTTC,CASSDWGSKNIQYF
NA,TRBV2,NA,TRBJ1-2,TGTGCCAGCAGGCCACAGGGTGGGAACTATGGCTACACCTTC,CASRPQGGNYGYTF
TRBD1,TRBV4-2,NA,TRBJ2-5,TGTGCCAGCAGCCAATTTTTCAGGGGGCGGGAGACCCAGTACTTC,CASSQFFRGRETQYF
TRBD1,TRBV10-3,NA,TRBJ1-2,TGTGCCATCAGTGAGGCATCCGGGACAGCTTTTAACTATGGCTACACCTTC,CAISEASGTAFNYGYTF
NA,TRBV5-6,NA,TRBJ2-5,TGTGCCAGCAGCTTTGGTGAGGAAGAGACCCAGTACTTC,CASSFGEEETQYF
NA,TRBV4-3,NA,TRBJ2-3,TGCGCCAGCAGCCAAGATTACGGACAAACTACGCAGTATTTT,CASSQDYGQTTQYF
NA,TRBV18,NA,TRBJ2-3,TGTGCCAGCTCACCTCCGAGTTCCAGCTCAGATACGCAGTATTTT,CASSPPSSSSDTQYF
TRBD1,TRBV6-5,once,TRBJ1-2,TGTGCCAGCAGTGCCGGGACAGCCCACTACACCTTC,CASSAGTAHYTF
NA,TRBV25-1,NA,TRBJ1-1,TGTGCCAGCAGATTAGCAGAGAACACTGAAGCTTTCTTT,CASRLAENTEAFF
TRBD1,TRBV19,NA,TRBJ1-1,TGTGCCAGTAGCGGACAGGGGAAGACTGAAGCTTTCTTT,CASSGQGKTEAFF
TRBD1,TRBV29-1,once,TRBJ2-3,TGCAGCGTTGTTCATCTCTGGGACAGGGGCACAGATACGCAGTATTTT,CSVVHLWDRGTDTQYF
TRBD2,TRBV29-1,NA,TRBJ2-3,TGCAGCGTGGTACCCAGCGGGAGGAGCACAGATACGCAGTATTTT,CSVVPSGRSTDTQYF
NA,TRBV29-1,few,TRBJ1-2,TGCAGCGTTGAAGATCGACAGGTGGGGGCCTATGGCTACACCTTC,CSVEDRQVGAYGYTF
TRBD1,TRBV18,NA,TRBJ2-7,TGTGCCAGCTCATCCATGGACAGGGGCGAGCAGTACTTC,CASSSMDRGEQYF
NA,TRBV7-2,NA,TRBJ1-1,TGTGCCAGCTCCCCCCGAGTTTACACTGAAGCTTTCTTT,CASSPRVYTEAFF
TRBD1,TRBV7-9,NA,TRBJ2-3,TGTGCCAGCAGCTTTTGGACAGGGGAGACAGATACGCAGTATTTT,CASSFWTGETDTQYF
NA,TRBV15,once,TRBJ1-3,TGTGCCACCAGGTATGACAAATCCGCTGGAAACACCATATATTTT,CATRYDKSAGNTIYF
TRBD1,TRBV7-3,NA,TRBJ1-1,TGTGCCAGCAGCTCGACGGACAGGTTACAGTTCTTT,CASSSTDRLQFF
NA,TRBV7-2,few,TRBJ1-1,TGTGCCAGCAGCTTACGGTTGAACACTGAAGCTTTCTTT,CASSLRLNTEAFF
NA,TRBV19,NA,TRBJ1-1,TGTGCCAGTAGTGCCACAGGGTTCCAGGTCGCCACTGAAGCTTTCTTT,CASSATGFQVATEAFF
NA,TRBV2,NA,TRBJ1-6,TGTGCCAGCAGTGAAGCGCTGGACAGTCGTTCACCCCTCCACTTT,CASSEALDSRSPLHF
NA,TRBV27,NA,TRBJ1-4,TGTGCCAGCAGTTTTTCAGGGTCGAATGAAAAACTGTTTTTT,CASSFSGSNEKLFF
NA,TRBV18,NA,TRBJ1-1,TGTGCCAGCTCACCGTCTAACTCCCTCTCGAACACTGAAGCTTTCTTT,CASSPSNSLSNTEAFF
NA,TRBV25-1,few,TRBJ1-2,TGTGCCAGCAGTGAAGAGCAGGGGCGCGGCTACACCTTC,CASSEEQGRGYTF
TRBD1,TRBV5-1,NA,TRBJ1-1,TGCGCCAGCAGACCAAACAGGGGTGAAGCTTTCTTT,CASRPNRGEAFF
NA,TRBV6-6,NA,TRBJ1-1,TGTGCCAGCAGTTTTTCCGGCGACACTGAAGCTTTCTTT,CASSFSGDTEAFF
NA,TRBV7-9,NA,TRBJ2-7,TGTGCCAGCAGCTTAGGCGGCGGGGTCGAGCAGTACTTC,CASSLGGGVEQYF
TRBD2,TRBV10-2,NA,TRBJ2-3,TGCGCCAGCAGGGAGCGGGGGGTAAGCACAGATACGCAGTATTTT,CASRERGVSTDTQYF
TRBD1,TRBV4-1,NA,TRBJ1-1,TGCGCCAGCAGCCAATCGACTTGGAGGACAGGGGGCTATGAAGCTTTCTTT,CASSQSTWRTGGYEAFF
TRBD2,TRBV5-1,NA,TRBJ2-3,TGCGCCAGCAGCCCGGATACCGGGACTAGCGGGAGCACAGATACGCAGTATTTT,CASSPDTGTSGSTDTQYF
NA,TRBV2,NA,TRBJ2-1,TGTGCCACCCAAAGCAGCTCCTACAATGAGCAGTTCTTC,CATQSSSYNEQFF
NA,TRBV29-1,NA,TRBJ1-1,TGCAGCATACGGGGGGGCACTGAAGCTTTCTTT,CSIRGGTEAFF
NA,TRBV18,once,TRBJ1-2,TGTGCCAGCTCACAGAACAGGGATAACTATGGCTACACCTTC,CASSQNRDNYGYTF
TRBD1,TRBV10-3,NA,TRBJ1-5,TGTGCCATCAGTGAGTCGGGTATGGGGACAGGGAAGAGACGTCAGCCCCAGCATTTT,CAISESGMGTGKRRQPQHF
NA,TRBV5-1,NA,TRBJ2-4,TGCGCCAGCAGCTTGGGGACTACCGAGGACATTCAGTACTTC,CASSLGTTEDIQYF
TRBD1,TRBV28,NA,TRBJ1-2,TGTGCCAGCAGTTTAAACAGGGGCAGGGATGGCTACACCTTC,CASSLNRGRDGYTF
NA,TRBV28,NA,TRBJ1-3,TGTGCCAGCAGCACAGGGACATCCGCTGGAAACACCATATATTTT,CASSTGTSAGNTIYF
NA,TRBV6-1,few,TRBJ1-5,TGTGCCAGCAGTGAAGCGCCAACAGGGATCAATCAGCCCCAGCATTTT,CASSEAPTGINQPQHF
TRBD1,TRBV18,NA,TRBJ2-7,TGTGCCAGCTCGCGAACAGGGGCCGACCTCTCCTACGAGCAGTACTTC,CASSRTGADLSYEQYF
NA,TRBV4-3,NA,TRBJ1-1,TGCGCCAGCAGCCAAGGGGCGGAAGCTTTCTTT,CASSQGAEAFF
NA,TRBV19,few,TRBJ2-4,TGTGCCAGTAGTATGGTGGGGGAAAACATTCAGTACTTC,CASSMVGENIQYF
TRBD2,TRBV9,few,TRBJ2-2,TGTGCCAGCAGCGTAGCGCCCCTTAGCGGGGGGGCCGGGGAGCTGTTTTTT,CASSVAPLSGGAGELFF
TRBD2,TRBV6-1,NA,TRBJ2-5,TGTGCCAGCAGGCTAGCGGGGGGTAAATTAGAGACCCAGTACTTC,CASRLAGGKLETQYF
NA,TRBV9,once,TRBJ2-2,TGTGCCAGCAGCGTAATCGAGACGTCCGGGGAGCTGTTTTTT,CASSVIETSGELFF
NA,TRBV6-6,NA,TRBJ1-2,TGTGCCAGCAGAAACACAGTTAACTATGGCTACACCTTC,CASRNTVNYGYTF
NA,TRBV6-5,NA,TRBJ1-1,TGTGCCAGCAAGGTTCCGGGCTTCCGAGGAACTGAAGCTTTCTTT,CASKVPGFRGTEAFF
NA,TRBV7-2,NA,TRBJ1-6,TGTGCCAGCAGCCCGACGCTCTCACCCCTCCACTTT,CASSPTLSPLHF